Listed below are T cell receptor beta chains from one sample, sequenced in a study of T cells in localized non-small cell lung cancer. Method: immunoSEQ multiplex PCR; TCRdb's copy keeps in-frame clones and lacks some. The sample yields roughly 30,000 clones, approximately 94% seen once. Sequenced here: peripheral blood, sampled before any cancer treatment. Receptors were obtained from a woman aged 40 to 75 with stage I lung adenocarcinoma. Each CDR3 is given without its conserved first and last residue.

TRBV6-6	TRBJ2-1	ASTQGDNEQF
TRBV4-3	TRBJ2-2	ASSQVEGRPGNTGELF
TRBV15	TRBJ2-1	ATSRPLVDRGNEQF
TRBV5-1	TRBJ2-7	ASSLGVTSTSYEQY
TRBV29-1	TRBJ1-1	SVEGFRGTEAF
TRBV6-5	TRBJ2-2	ASRRVGSGELF
TRBV9	TRBJ2-2	ASSASSGTYGELF
TRBV5-1	TRBJ1-2	ASTQGGVVGYGYT
TRBV29-1	TRBJ2-3	SVEERGLAGDTQY
TRBV19	TRBJ1-1	ASSAGTAMNTEAF
TRBV5-1	TRBJ1-4	ASSPGWGMSNEKLF
TRBV6-6	TRBJ2-4	ASSYSAGSSIQY
TRBV5-5	TRBJ2-7	ASSFSRNTPGISSYEQY
TRBV11-2	TRBJ2-7	ASRLMDMTFYEQY
TRBV5-1	TRBJ2-1	ASSFPSGYTHNEQF
TRBV14	TRBJ2-3	ASSQVGRGIAGGTSTDTQY
TRBV7-9	TRBJ2-1	ASRNPGPRFHEQF
TRBV4-1	TRBJ2-3	ASSLYGRTSTDTQY
TRBV10-3	TRBJ1-3	AISGDRDRSTGNTIY
TRBV27	TRBJ1-1	ASSRQSGSRFMNTEAF
TRBV7-9	TRBJ1-4	ASSSGQGVDEKLF
TRBV10-3	TRBJ1-3	AISAISGNTIY